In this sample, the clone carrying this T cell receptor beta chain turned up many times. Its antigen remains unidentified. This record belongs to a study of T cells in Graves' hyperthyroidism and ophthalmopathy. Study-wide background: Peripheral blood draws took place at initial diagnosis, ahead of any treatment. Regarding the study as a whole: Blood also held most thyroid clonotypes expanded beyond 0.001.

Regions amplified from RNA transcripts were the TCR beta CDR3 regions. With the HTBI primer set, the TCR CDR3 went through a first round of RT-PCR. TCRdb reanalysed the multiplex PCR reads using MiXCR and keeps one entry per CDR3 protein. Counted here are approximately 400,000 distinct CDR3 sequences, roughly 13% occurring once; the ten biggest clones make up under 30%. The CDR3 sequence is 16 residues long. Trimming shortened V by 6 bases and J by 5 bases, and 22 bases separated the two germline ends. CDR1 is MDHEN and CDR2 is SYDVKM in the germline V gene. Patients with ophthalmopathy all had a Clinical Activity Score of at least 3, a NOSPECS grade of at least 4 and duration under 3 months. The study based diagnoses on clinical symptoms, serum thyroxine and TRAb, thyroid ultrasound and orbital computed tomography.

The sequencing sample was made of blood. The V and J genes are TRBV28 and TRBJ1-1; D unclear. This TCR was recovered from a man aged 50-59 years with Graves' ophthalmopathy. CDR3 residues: CASSSLTGGHRTEAFF. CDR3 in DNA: TGTGCCAGCAGCTCCCTTACCGGAGGGCATCGTACTGAAGCTTTCTTT.